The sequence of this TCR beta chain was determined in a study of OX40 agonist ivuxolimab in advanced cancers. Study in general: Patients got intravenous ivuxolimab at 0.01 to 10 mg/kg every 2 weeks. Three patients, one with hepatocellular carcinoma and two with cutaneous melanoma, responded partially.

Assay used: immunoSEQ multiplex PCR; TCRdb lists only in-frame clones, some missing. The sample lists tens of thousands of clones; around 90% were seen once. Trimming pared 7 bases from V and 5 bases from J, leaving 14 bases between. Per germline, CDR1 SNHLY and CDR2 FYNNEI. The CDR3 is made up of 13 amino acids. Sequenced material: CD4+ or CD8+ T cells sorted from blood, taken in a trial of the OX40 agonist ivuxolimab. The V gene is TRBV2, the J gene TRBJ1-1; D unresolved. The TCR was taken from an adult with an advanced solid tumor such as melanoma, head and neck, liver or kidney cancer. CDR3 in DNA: TGTGCCAGCAACCCATGGGGTGGGACTGAAGCTTTCTTT. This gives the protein CASNPWGGTEAFF.